The rows below give T cell receptor beta chains drawn from one sample of a study of identical twins. Using its own MiXCR run on the 5' RACE reads, TCRdb lists one record per CDR3 protein. The sample carries roughly 1,500,000 distinct CDR3 sequences, about 30% recorded once. Sequenced sample: cord blood. Receptors originate from a newborn girl in good health. Both conserved end residues are part of each CDR3. The D gene is left open where the match is weak. Only part of the rows carry a size: once, few, many, or a class if the clone is expanded.

v_gene	abundance	d_gene	j_gene	CDR3aa	CDR3nt
TRBV7-2	NA	NA	TRBJ2-7	CASSLELVALEQYF	TGTGCCAGCAGCTTAGAACTGGTAGCTCTCGAGCAGTACTTC
TRBV12-3/TRBV12-4	once	TRBD1	TRBJ2-1	CASSPQGVTSDEQFF	TGTGCCAGCAGCCCTCAGGGGGTCACCTCCGACGAGCAGTTCTTC
TRBV2	few	NA	TRBJ2-1	CASSELWDEQFF	TGTGCCAGCAGCGAGCTATGGGATGAGCAGTTCTTC
TRBV2	NA	NA	TRBJ1-1	CASSEGTVTTEAFF	TGTGCCAGCAGTGAAGGGACAGTGACCACTGAAGCTTTCTTT
TRBV27	once	NA	TRBJ1-6	CASSLRDDRERSLHF	TGTGCCAGCAGTTTAAGGGACGACCGAGAGCGGTCCCTCCACTTT
TRBV14	few	NA	TRBJ1-4	CASRRGANEKLFF	TGTGCCAGCAGACGCGGGGCTAATGAAAAACTGTTTTTT
TRBV7-8	NA	TRBD1	TRBJ1-1	CASSPRRTGMNTEAFF	TGTGCCAGCAGCCCAAGGAGGACAGGGATGAACACTGAAGCTTTCTTT
TRBV20-1	NA	TRBD2	TRBJ2-7	CSVPSGRVASREQYF	TGCAGTGTCCCTAGCGGGAGAGTAGCTTCCCGCGAGCAGTACTTC
TRBV11-2	many	NA	TRBJ2-5	CASSSESSGRYF	TGTGCCAGCAGCTCCGAATCCTCCGGTCGGTACTTC
TRBV20-1	NA	NA	TRBJ2-7	CSASPSEGGFYNEQYF	TGCAGTGCTAGTCCCTCTGAGGGGGGGTTTTACAATGAGCAGTACTTC
TRBV20-1	NA	TRBD1	TRBJ2-1	CSAWTGIYNEQFF	TGCAGTGCCTGGACAGGGATCTACAATGAGCAGTTCTTC
TRBV10-2	few	NA	TRBJ2-4	CASSENQNIQYF	TGCGCCAGCAGTGAGAACCAAAACATTCAGTACTTC
TRBV4-2	NA	TRBD2	TRBJ2-7	CASSQGGLAVHEQYF	TGTGCCAGCAGCCAAGGGGGACTAGCTGTGCACGAGCAGTACTTC
TRBV4-2	NA	NA	TRBJ2-3	CASSQGRPGLSTDTQYF	TGTGCCAGCAGCCAAGGACGTCCGGGACTGAGCACAGATACGCAGTATTTT
TRBV29-1	few	TRBD2	TRBJ2-1	CSVEGGLAGQNEQFF	TGCAGCGTTGAAGGGGGACTAGCGGGGCAGAATGAGCAGTTCTTC
TRBV6-2/TRBV6-3	few	NA	TRBJ2-7	CASSYPGQSSYEQYF	TGTGCCAGCAGTTACCCCGGACAGAGCTCCTACGAGCAGTACTTC
TRBV5-6	NA	TRBD2	TRBJ2-3	CASSLVLAGDSTDTQYF	TGTGCCAGCAGCTTGGTACTAGCGGGCGATAGCACAGATACGCAGTATTTT
TRBV7-9	NA	NA	TRBJ1-2	CASSLGGIRGPNYGYTF	TGTGCCAGCAGCTTAGGCGGTATTCGGGGACCTAACTATGGCTACACCTTC
TRBV7-2	NA	NA	TRBJ1-5	CASSLVGGVGGNQPQHF	TGTGCCAGCAGCTTAGTAGGGGGGGTGGGGGGCAATCAGCCCCAGCATTTT
TRBV5-6	few	NA	TRBJ2-3	CTSSYRATGTDTQYF	TGTACCAGCAGCTACAGAGCAACGGGCACAGATACGCAGTATTTT
TRBV20-1	few	NA	TRBJ1-2	CSASAQPNYGYTF	TGCAGTGCTAGTGCACAGCCTAACTATGGCTACACCTTC
TRBV7-9	NA	NA	TRBJ2-5	CASSIMRIWGQETQYF	TGTGCCAGCAGCATAATGCGCATTTGGGGACAAGAGACCCAGTACTTC
TRBV10-3	few	NA	TRBJ1-4	CAISAGAGEKLFF	TGTGCCATCAGTGCAGGGGCCGGAGAAAAACTGTTTTTT
TRBV5-1	NA	NA	TRBJ2-5	CASSLRLDQETQYF	TGCGCCAGCAGCTTAAGACTAGACCAAGAGACCCAGTACTTC
TRBV6-1	NA	NA	TRBJ1-2	CASSQQDRNYGYTF	TGTGCCAGCAGCCAACAGGACAGAAACTATGGCTACACCTTC
TRBV20-1	NA	NA	TRBJ2-1	CSARRDSGPYEQFF	TGCAGTGCTAGACGGGACTCCGGACCCTACGAGCAGTTCTTC